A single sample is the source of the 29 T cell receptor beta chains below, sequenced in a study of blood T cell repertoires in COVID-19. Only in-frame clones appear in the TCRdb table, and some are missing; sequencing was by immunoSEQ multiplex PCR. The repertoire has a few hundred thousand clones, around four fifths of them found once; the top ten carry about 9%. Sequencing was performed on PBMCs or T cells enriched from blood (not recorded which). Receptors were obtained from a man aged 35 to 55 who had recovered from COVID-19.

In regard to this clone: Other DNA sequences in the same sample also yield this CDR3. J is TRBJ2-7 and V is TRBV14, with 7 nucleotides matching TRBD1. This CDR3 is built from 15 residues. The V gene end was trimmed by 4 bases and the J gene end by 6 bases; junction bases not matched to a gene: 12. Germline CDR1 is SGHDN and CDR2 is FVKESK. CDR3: CASSRLDRRSGEQYF. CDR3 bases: TGTGCCAGCAGCCGCCTGGACAGGCGTTCTGGCGAGCAGTACTTC.

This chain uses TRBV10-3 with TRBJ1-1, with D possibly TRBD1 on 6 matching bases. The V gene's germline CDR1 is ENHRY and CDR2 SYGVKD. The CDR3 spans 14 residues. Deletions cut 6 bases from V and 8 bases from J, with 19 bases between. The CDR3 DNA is TGTGCCATCAGAGCTGGGGGGGGCGCGGACGAAGCTTTCTTT. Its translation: CAIRAGGGADEAFF.

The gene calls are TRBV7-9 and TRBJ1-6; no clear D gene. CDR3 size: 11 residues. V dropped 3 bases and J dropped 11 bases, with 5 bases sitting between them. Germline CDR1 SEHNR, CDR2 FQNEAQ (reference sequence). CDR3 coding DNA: TGTGCCAGCAGCTTGCGGACACCCCTCCACTTT. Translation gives CASSLRTPLHF.

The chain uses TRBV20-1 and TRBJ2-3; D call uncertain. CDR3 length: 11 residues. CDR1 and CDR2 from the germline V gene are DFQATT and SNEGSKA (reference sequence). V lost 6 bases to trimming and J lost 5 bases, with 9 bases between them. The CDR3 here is CSARVVDTQYF. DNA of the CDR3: TGCAGTGCGCGCGTCGTAGATACGCAGTATTTT.

The CDR3 here is CASTPHLGEEETQYF. As DNA, the CDR3 is TGTGCCAGCACCCCACACCTCGGGGAAGAAGAGACCCAGTACTTC. The chain couples TRBV2 to TRBJ2-5; possibly TRBD2 for D (5 bases). The germline CDR1 and CDR2 sequences are SNHLY and FYNNEI. This CDR3 is built from 15 residues. Deletions cut 7 bases from V and 3 bases from J, with 18 bases between.

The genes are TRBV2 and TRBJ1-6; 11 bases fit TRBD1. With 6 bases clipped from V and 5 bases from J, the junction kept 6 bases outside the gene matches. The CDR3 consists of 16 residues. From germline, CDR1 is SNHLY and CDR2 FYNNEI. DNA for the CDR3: TGTGCCAGCAGCTGGACAGGGGGCTTCAATAATTCACCCCTCCACTTT. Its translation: CASSWTGGFNNSPLHF.

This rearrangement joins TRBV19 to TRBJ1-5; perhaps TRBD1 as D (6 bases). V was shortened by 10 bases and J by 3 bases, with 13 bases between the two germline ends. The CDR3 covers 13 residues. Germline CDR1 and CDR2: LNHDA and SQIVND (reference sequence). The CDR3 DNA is TGTGCCACTAACAGGGTATACAATCAGCCCCAGCATTTT. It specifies CATNRVYNQPQHF. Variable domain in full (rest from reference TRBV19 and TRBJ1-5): DGGITQSPKYLFRKEGQNVTLSCEQNLNHDAMYWYRQDPGQGLRLIYYSQIVNDFQKGDIAEGYSVSREKKESFPLTVTSAQKNPTAFYLCATNRVYNQPQHFGDGTRLSIL.

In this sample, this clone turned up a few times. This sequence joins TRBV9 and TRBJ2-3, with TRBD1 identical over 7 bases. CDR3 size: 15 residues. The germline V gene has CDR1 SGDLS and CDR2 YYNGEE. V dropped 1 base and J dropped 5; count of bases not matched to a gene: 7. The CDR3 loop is CASSVLDRVEDTQYF. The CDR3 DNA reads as TGTGCCAGCAGCGTACTCGACAGGGTGGAAGATACGCAGTATTTT.

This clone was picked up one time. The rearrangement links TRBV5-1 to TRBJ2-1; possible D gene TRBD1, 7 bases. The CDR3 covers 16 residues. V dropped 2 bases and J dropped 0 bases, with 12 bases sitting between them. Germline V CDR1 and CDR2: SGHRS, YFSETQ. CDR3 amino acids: CASSFWRDSSYNEQFF. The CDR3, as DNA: TGCGCCAGCAGCTTCTGGCGGGACAGCTCCTACAATGAGCAGTTCTTC.

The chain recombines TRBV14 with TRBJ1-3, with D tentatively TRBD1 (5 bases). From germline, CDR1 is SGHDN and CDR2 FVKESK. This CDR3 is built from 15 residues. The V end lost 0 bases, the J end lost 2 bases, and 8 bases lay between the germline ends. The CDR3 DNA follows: TGTGCCAGCAGCCAAGACGGCAGGGCTGGAAACACCATATATTTT. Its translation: CASSQDGRAGNTIYF.

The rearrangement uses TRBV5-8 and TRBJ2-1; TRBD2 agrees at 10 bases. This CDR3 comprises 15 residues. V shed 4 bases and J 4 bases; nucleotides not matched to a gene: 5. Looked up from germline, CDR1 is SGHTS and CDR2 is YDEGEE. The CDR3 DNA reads TGTGCCAGCAGCCTCGGACTAGCGGCATACAATGAGCAGTTCTTC. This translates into CASSLGLAAYNEQFF.

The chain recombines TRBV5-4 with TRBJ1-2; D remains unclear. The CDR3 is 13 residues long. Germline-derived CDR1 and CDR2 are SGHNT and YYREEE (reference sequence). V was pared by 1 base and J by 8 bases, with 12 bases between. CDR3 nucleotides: TGTGCCAGCAGCTTGATAGGAGCTGAGGGCTACACCTTC. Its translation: CASSLIGAEGYTF.

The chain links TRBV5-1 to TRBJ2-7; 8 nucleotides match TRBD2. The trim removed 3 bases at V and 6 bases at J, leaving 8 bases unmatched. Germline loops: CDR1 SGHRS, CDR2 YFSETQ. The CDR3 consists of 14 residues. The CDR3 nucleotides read TGCGCCAGCAGCTCATTAGCGGGAACGGCCGAGCAGTACTTC. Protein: CASSSLAGTAEQYF.

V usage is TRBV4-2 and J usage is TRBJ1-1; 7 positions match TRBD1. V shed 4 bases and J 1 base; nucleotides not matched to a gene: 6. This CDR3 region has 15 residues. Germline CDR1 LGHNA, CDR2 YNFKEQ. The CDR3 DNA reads TGTGCCAGCAGCCCGCCGGGACAGACGAACACTGAAGCTTTCTTT. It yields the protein CASSPPGQTNTEAFF.

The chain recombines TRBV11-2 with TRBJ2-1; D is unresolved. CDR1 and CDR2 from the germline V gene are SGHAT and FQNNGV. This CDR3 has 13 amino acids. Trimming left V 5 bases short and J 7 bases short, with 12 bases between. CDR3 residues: CASSPRAYNEQFF. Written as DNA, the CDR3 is TGTGCCAGCAGCCCACGAGCGTATAATGAGCAGTTCTTC.

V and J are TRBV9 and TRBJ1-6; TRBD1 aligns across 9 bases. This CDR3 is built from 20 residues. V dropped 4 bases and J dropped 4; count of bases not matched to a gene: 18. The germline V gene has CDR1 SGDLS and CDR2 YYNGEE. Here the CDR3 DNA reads TGTGCCAGCAGCTCGGACCGGGACAGGGTCTGGGAGCCATATAATTCACCCCTCCACTTT. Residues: CASSSDRDRVWEPYNSPLHF.

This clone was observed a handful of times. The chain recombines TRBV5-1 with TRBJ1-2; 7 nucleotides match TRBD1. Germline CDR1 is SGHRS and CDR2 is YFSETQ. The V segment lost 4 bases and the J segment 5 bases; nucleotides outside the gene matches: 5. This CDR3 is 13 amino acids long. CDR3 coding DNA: TGCGCCAGCAGCACGGACAGGCTTTATGGCTACACCTTC. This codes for CASSTDRLYGYTF.

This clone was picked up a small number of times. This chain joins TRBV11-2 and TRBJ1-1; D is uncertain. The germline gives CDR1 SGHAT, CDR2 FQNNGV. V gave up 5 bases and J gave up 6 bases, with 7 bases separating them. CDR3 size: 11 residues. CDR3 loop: CASSPRSEAFF. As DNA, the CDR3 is TGTGCCAGCAGCCCCCGTTCTGAAGCTTTCTTT.

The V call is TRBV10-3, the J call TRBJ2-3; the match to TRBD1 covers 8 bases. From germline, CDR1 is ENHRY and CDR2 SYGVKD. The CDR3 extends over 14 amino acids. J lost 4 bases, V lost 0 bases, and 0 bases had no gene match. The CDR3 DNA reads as TGTGCCATCAGTGAGTCGACAGGGGCAGATACGCAGTATTTT. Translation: CAISESTGADTQYF.

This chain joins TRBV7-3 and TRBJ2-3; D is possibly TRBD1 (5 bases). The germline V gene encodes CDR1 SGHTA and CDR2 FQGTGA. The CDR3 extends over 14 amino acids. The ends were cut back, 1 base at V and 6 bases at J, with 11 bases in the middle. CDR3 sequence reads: CASSLMGPPDTQYF. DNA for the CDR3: TGTGCCAGCAGCTTAATGGGGCCTCCGGATACGCAGTATTTT.

This CDR3 is CASSDVGGSYEQYF. The CDR3 nucleotides read TGTGCCAGCAGCGACGTCGGAGGTTCCTACGAGCAGTACTTC. The J gene is TRBJ2-7, the V gene TRBV7-9; maybe TRBD2 (5 bases). The V end was cut by 5 bases, the J end by 1 base, with 12 bases between. The CDR3 spans 14 residues. From germline, CDR1 is SEHNR and CDR2 FQNEAQ (reference sequence).

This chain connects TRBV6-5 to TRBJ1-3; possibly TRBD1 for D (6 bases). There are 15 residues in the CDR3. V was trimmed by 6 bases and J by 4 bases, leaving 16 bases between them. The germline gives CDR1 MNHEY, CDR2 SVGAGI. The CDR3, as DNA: TGTGCCAGCAGCAAGGGGGGGGCTGCCGGAAACACCATATATTTT. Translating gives CASSKGGAAGNTIYF.

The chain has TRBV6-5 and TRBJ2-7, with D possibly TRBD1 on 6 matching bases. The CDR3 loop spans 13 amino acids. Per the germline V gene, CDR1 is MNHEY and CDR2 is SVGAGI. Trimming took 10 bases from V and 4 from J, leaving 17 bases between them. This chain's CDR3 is CATQGTSSYEQYF. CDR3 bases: TGTGCCACCCAGGGGACATCATCTTACGAGCAGTACTTC.

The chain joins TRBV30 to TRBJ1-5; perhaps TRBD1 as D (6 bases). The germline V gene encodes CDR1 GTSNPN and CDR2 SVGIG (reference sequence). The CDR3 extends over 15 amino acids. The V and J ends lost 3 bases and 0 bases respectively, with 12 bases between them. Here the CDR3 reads CAWSLGHHSNQPQHF. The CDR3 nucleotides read TGTGCCTGGAGCTTGGGACACCATAGCAATCAGCCCCAGCATTTT.

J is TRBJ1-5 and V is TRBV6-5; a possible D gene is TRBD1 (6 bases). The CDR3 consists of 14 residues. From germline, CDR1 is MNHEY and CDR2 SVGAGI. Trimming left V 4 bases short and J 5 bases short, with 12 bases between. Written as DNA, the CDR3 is TGTGCCAGCAGTTTGACAGGCATTCATCAGCCCCAGCATTTT. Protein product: CASSLTGIHQPQHF.

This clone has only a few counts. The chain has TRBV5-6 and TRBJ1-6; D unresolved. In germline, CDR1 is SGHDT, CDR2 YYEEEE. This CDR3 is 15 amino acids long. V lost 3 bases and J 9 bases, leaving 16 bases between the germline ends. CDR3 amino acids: CASSSSSRSGSPLHF. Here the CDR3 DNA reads TGTGCCAGCAGCTCTTCTAGCAGGTCAGGTTCACCCCTCCACTTT.

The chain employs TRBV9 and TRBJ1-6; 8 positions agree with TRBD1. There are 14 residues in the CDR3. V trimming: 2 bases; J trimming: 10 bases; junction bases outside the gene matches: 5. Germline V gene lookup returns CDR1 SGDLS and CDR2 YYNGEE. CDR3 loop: CASSVTGVGSPLHF. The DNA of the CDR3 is TGTGCCAGCAGCGTGACAGGGGTTGGCTCACCCCTCCACTTT.

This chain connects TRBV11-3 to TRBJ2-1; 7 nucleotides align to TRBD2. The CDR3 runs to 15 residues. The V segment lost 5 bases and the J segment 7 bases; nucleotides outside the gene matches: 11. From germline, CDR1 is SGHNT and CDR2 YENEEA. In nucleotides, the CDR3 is TGTGCCAGCAGCACCGGACTAGTCATTCAGAATGAGCAGTTCTTC. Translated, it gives CASSTGLVIQNEQFF.

CDR3 nucleotide sequence: TGTGCCACCAGCAGAGACCGAGGGTCGAGCTCCTACGAGCAGTACTTC. Translating gives CATSRDRGSSSYEQYF. J is TRBJ2-7 and V is TRBV15, with TRBD2 as a possible D gene (5 bases). Trimming stripped 0 bases from V and 0 bases from J, with 12 bases between. CDR1 and CDR2 from the germline V gene are LNHNV and YYDKDF (reference sequence). CDR3 length: 16 amino acids.